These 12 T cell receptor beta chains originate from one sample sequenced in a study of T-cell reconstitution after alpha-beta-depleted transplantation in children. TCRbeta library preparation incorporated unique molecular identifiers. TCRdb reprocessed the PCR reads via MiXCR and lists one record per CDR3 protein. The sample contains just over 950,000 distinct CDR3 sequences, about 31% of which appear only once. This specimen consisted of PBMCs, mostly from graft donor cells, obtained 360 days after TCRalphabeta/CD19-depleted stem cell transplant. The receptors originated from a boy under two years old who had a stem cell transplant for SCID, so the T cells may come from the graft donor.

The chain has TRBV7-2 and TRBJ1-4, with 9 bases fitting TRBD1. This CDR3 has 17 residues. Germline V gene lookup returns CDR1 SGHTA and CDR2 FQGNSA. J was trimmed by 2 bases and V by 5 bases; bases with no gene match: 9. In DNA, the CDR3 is TGTGCCAGCAGCCCGCGGACAGGGGTTGGTACTAATGAAAAACTGTTTTTT. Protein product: CASSPRTGVGTNEKLFF.

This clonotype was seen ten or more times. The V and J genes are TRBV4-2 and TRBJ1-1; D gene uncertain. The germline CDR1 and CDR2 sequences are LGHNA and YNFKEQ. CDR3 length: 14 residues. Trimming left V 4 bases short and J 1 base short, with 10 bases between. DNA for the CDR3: TGTGCCAGCAGCCGTGCGAGGGCGAACACTGAAGCTTTCTTT. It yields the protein CASSRARANTEAFF.

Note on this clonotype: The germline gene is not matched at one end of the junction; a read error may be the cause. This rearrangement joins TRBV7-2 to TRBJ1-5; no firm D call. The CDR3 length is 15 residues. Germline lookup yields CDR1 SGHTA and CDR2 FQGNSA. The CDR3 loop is CASSLFGNSNHPQHF. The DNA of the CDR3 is TGTGCCAGCAGCTTATTCGGTAATAGCAATCACCCCCAGCATTTT.

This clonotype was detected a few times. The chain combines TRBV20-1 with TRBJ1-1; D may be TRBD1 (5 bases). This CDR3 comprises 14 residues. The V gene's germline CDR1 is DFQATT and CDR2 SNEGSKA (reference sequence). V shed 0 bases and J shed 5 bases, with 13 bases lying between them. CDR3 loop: CSARDFGGGTEAFF. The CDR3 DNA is TGCAGTGCTAGAGATTTTGGGGGGGGTACTGAAGCTTTCTTT.

The CDR3 nucleotides read TGCGCCAGCAGCCTCCCAGGGGCCCTCTATGGCTACACCTTC. It encodes CASSLPGALYGYTF. The chain uses TRBV5-1 and TRBJ1-2, with D perhaps TRBD1 (6 bases). The CDR3 runs to 14 residues. Germline CDR1 is SGHRS and CDR2 is YFSETQ. V dropped 4 bases and J dropped 4 bases, with 14 bases sitting between them.

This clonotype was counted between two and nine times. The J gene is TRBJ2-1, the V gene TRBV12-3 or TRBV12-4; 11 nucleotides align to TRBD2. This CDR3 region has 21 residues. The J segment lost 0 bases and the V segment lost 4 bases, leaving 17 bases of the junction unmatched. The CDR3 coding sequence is TGTGCCAGCAGTTCCCAAGGTGTAATAGCGGGGGGGCCAATCTCCTACAATGAGCAGTTCTTC. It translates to CASSSQGVIAGGPISYNEQFF.

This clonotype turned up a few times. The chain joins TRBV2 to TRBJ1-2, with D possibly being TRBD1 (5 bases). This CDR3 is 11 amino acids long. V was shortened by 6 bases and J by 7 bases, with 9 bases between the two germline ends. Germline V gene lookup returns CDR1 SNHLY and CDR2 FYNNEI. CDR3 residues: CASRGTLGYTF. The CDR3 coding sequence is TGTGCCAGCAGGGGGACTCTTGGCTACACCTTC.

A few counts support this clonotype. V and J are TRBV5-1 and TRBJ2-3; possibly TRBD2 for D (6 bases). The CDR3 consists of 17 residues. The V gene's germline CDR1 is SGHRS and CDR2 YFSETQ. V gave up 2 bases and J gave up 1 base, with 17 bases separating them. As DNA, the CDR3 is TGCGCCAGCAGCTTACGAAAGGTCGGGGGTGGCACAGATACGCAGTATTTT. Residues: CASSLRKVGGGTDTQYF.

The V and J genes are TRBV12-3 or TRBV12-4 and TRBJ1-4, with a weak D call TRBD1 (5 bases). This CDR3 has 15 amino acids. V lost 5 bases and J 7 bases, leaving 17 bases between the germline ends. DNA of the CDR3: TGTGCCAGCAGTCCACTGCCGGGGGTGGGTGAAAAACTGTTTTTT. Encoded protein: CASSPLPGVGEKLFF.

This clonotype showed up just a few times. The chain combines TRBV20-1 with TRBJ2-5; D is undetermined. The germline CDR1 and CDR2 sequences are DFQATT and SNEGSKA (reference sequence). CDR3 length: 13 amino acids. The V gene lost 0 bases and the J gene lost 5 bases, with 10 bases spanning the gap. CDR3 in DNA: TGCAGTGCTAGAGATAGCCAGATGGAGACCCAGTACTTC. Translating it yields CSARDSQMETQYF.

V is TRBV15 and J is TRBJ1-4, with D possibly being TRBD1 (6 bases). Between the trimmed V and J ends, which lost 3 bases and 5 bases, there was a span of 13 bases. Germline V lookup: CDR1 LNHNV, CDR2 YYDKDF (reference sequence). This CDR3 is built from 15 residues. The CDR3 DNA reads TGTGCCACCAGCAGTCAGACAGGAAGGAATGAAAAACTGTTTTTT. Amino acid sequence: CATSSQTGRNEKLFF.

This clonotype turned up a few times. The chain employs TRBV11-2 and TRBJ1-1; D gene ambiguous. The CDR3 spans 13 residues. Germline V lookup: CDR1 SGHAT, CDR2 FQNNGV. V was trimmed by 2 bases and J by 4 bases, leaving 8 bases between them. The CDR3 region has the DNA TGTGCCAGCAGCTTATGGAGGGCCACTGAAGCTTTCTTT. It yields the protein CASSLWRATEAFF. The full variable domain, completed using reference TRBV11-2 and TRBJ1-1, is EAGVAQSPRYKIIEKRQSVAFWCNPISGHATLYWYQQILGQGPKLLIQFQNNGVVDDSQLPKDRFSAERLKGVDSTLKIQPAKLEDSAVYLCASSLWRATEAFFGQGTRLTVV.